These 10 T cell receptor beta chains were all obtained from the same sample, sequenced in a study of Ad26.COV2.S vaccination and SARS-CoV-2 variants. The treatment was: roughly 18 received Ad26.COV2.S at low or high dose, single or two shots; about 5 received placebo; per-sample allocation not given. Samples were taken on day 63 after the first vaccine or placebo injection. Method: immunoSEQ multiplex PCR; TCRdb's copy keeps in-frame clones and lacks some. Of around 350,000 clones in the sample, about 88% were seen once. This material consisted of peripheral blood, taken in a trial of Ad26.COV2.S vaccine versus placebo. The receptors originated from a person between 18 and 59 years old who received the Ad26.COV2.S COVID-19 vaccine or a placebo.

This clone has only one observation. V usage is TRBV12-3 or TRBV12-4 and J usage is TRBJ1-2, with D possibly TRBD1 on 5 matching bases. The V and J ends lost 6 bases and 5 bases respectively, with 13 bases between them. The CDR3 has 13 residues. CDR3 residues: CASSTGTTYGYTF. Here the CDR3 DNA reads TGTGCCAGCAGCACCGGGACGACGTATGGCTACACCTTC.

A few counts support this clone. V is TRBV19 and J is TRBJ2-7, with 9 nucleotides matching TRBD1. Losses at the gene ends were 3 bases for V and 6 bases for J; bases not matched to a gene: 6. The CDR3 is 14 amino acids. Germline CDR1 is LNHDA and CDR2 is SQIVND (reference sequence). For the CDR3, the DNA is TGTGCCAGTAGTATCCGCACAGGGGGCTTCGAGCAGTACTTC. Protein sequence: CASSIRTGGFEQYF.

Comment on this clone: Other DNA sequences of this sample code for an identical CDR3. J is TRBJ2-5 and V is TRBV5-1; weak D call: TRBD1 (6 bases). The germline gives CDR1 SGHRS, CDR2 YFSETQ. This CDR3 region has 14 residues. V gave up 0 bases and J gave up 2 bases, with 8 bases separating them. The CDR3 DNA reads TGCGCCAGCAGCTTGGGGACAGCTCAAGAGACCCAGTACTTC. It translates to CASSLGTAQETQYF.

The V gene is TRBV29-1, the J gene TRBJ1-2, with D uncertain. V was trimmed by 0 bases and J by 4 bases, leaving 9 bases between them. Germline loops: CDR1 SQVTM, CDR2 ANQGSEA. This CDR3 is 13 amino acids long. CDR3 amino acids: CSVEDLGGYGYTF. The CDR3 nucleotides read TGCAGCGTTGAAGATCTGGGCGGCTATGGCTACACCTTC.

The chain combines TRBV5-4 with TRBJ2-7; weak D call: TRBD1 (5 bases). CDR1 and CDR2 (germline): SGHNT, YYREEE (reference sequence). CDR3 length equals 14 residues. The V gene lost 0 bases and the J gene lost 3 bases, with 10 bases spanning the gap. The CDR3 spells CASSLGGRVYEQYF. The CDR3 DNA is TGTGCCAGCAGCTTGGGCGGCAGGGTCTACGAGCAGTACTTC.

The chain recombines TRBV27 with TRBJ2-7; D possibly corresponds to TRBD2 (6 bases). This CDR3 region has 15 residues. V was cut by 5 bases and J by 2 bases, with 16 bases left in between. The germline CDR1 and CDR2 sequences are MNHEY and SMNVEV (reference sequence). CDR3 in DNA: TGTGCCAGCAGTACCTCTGGCGGAGGGGCCTACGAGCAGTACTTC. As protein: CASSTSGGGAYEQYF.

The CDR3 here is CASSQESRGYEQYF. The CDR3 DNA reads TGCGCCAGCAGCCAAGAGTCAAGGGGCTACGAGCAGTACTTC. V gene TRBV4-1 combines with J gene TRBJ2-7; TRBD1 is a possible D gene (5 bases). V shed 0 bases and J shed 3 bases, with 9 bases lying between them. Per the germline V gene, CDR1 is MGHRA and CDR2 is YSYEKL. CDR3 size: 14 residues.

CDR3 DNA: TGTGCCAGCAGGGCCGGACAGGGCAACACTGAAGCTTTCTTT. Translated, it gives CASRAGQGNTEAFF. The chain joins TRBV2 to TRBJ1-1; 8 nucleotides line up with TRBD1. This CDR3 comprises 14 residues. Germline-derived CDR1 and CDR2 are SNHLY and FYNNEI. V gave up 6 bases and J gave up 2 bases; unmatched junction bases: 5.

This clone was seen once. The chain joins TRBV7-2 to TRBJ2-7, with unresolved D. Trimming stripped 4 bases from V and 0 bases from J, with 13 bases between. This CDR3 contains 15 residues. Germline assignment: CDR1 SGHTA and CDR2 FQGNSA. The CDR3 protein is CASSSSGQSSYEQYF. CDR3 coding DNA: TGTGCCAGCAGCTCTTCTGGGCAGAGCTCCTACGAGCAGTACTTC.

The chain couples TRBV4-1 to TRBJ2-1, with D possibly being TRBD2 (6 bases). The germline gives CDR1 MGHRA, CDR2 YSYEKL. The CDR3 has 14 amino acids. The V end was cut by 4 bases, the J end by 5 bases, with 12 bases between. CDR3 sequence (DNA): TGCGCCAGCAGCCCTGGGGACTTCAACAATGAGCAGTTCTTC. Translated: CASSPGDFNNEQFF.